The 21 T cell receptor beta chains in this list originate from one sample, sequenced in a study of control samples from healthy donors and cancer patients. Libraries were prepared by immunoSEQ multiplex PCR; TCRdb keeps only in-frame clonotypes and omits some of them. Of 100,000 to 150,000 clones detected, around 90% appear once; the ten largest clones hold 30% to 40%. What was sequenced was blood. These receptors were taken from a man aged 50 to 59 in good health.

This chain links TRBV5-6 with TRBJ1-1; D is perhaps TRBD1 (5 bases). CDR1 and CDR2 (germline): SGHDT, YYEEEE. This CDR3 has 15 residues. Trimming removed 2 bases at V and 0 bases at J, with 11 bases between. The CDR3 region has the DNA TGTGCCAGCAGCTTCGACGGGACGGTGAACACTGAAGCTTTCTTT. Translated: CASSFDGTVNTEAFF.

This chain connects TRBV14 to TRBJ1-6, with D unresolved. The CDR3 has 14 residues. Germline values: CDR1 SGHDN, CDR2 FVKESK. V was trimmed by 1 base and J by 9 bases, leaving 10 bases between them. For the CDR3, the DNA is TGTGCCAGCAGCCAAGTAGGGTTTAGTTCACCCCTCCACTTT. It codes for CASSQVGFSSPLHF.

This rearrangement joins TRBV5-5 to TRBJ1-5; D not certain. The CDR3 length is 14 residues. The germline V gene has CDR1 SGHKS and CDR2 YYEKEE (reference sequence). The V gene lost 0 bases and the J gene lost 0 bases, with 4 bases spanning the gap. CDR3 residues: CASSLAYSNQPQHF. The CDR3 DNA reads as TGTGCCAGCAGCTTGGCCTATAGCAATCAGCCCCAGCATTTT.

This clone came up once. The chain employs TRBV19 and TRBJ1-1; D remains unclear. Germline CDR1 reads LNHDA; CDR2 reads SQIVND (reference sequence). The V end lost 1 base, the J end lost 3 bases, and 12 bases lay between the germline ends. The CDR3 covers 15 residues. Here the CDR3 reads CASSIGGPGDTEAFF. The CDR3 region has the DNA TGTGCCAGTAGTATAGGAGGGCCCGGGGACACTGAAGCTTTCTTT.

CDR3 in amino acids: CSAYTGGTQYF. Here the CDR3 DNA reads TGCAGTGCTTATACAGGGGGTACGCAGTATTTT. The chain carries TRBV20-1 and TRBJ2-3, with 8 bases that match TRBD1. CDR3 length equals 11 residues. The ends lost 5 bases at V and 8 bases at J; junction bases unmatched: 3. Germline V gene lookup returns CDR1 DFQATT and CDR2 SNEGSKA (reference sequence).

The chain uses TRBV19 and TRBJ1-5, with a tentative D call TRBD1 (5 bases). V was shortened by 9 bases and J by 0 bases, with 12 bases between the two germline ends. Germline CDR1 reads LNHDA; CDR2 reads SQIVND (reference sequence). This CDR3 is 14 amino acids long. CDR3 sequence reads: CASSLGVSNQPQHF. The CDR3 DNA follows: TGTGCCAGCTCCCTAGGGGTTAGCAATCAGCCCCAGCATTTT.

The chain links TRBV24-1 to TRBJ2-3; 7 bases fit TRBD2. From germline, CDR1 is KGHDR and CDR2 SFDVKD. The CDR3 runs to 14 residues. Trimming cost V 4 bases and J 8 bases; bases outside gene matches: 8. The CDR3 DNA sequence: TGTGCCACCAGTGAAGTTGTCACGGGGGGTACGCAGTATTTT. It codes for CATSEVVTGGTQYF.

The chain is built from TRBV9 and TRBJ2-5, with 8 bases identical to TRBD1. Germline V gene lookup returns CDR1 SGDLS and CDR2 YYNGEE. V shed 4 bases and J 4 bases; nucleotides not matched to a gene: 6. This CDR3 has 14 residues. CDR3 sequence (DNA): TGTGCCAGCAGCACCAGGACAGGGACAGAGACCCAGTACTTC. Translating it yields CASSTRTGTETQYF.

The rearrangement joins TRBV7-6 to TRBJ2-3; 12 bases match TRBD2. V lost 5 bases to trimming and J lost 1 base; unmatched junction nucleotides: 4. The length of the CDR3 is 16 residues. CDR1 and CDR2 from the germline V gene are SGHVS and FNYEAQ. As DNA, the CDR3 is TGTGCCAGCAGCGTGACTAGCGGGGGAGGCACAGATACGCAGTATTTT. Translated: CASSVTSGGGTDTQYF.

This rearrangement joins TRBV5-4 to TRBJ2-2; D remains ambiguous. The V gene's germline CDR1 is SGHNT and CDR2 YYREEE (reference sequence). Deletions cut 2 bases from V and 1 base from J, with 6 bases between. The CDR3 consists of 14 residues. The chain's CDR3 is CASSLRENTGELFF. The DNA of the CDR3 is TGTGCCAGCAGCTTAAGGGAGAACACCGGGGAGCTGTTTTTT.

This sequence joins TRBV11-2 and TRBJ1-1, with 8 positions matching TRBD1. Germline V lookup: CDR1 SGHAT, CDR2 FQNNGV. The CDR3 length is 16 residues. V gave up 2 bases and J gave up 10 bases; unmatched junction bases: 15. The CDR3 spells CASSLWVGGTGIGAFF. CDR3 coding DNA: TGTGCCAGCAGCTTATGGGTCGGGGGGACAGGCATAGGAGCTTTCTTT. Looking up the rest from reference TRBV11-2 and TRBJ1-1 gives the full variable domain: EAGVAQSPRYKIIEKRQSVAFWCNPISGHATLYWYQQILGQGPKLLIQFQNNGVVDDSQLPKDRFSAERLKGVDSTLKIQPAKLEDSAVYLCASSLWVGGTGIGAFFGQGTRLTVV.

Only one count was recorded for this clone. V usage is TRBV5-1 and J usage is TRBJ1-4; D is unclear. V was cut by 0 bases and J by 7 bases, with 13 bases left in between. This CDR3 has 15 residues. Germline V gene lookup returns CDR1 SGHRS and CDR2 YFSETQ. The CDR3 spells CASSLASTSSEKLFF. CDR3 DNA sequence: TGCGCCAGCAGCTTGGCTTCGACGTCGTCTGAAAAACTGTTTTTT.

This chain connects TRBV12-3 or TRBV12-4 to TRBJ2-1; TRBD1 is a possible D gene (6 bases). This CDR3 contains 12 residues. V was cut by 6 bases and J by 8 bases, with 11 bases left in between. CDR3: CASRSQGHEQFF. CDR3 nucleotide sequence: TGTGCCAGCAGATCACAGGGCCATGAGCAGTTCTTC.

This sequence joins TRBV7-9 and TRBJ2-5; D uncertain. Trimming took off 5 bases at V and 1 base at J, with 11 bases between the two ends. This CDR3 has 14 residues. In germline, CDR1 is SEHNR, CDR2 FQNEAQ (reference sequence). The chain's CDR3 is CASSQRTAQETQYF. CDR3 nucleotides: TGTGCCAGCAGCCAGAGGACGGCCCAAGAGACCCAGTACTTC.

About this clone itself: The sample holds other DNA sequences that translate to the same CDR3. The chain uses TRBV19 and TRBJ1-1; no firm D call. The germline V and J ends were trimmed by 3 bases and 1 base, with 6 bases remaining between them. Germline lookup yields CDR1 LNHDA and CDR2 SQIVND (reference sequence). The CDR3 sequence is 13 residues long. CDR3 DNA: TGTGCCAGTAGTATTGGAGGGAACACTGAAGCTTTCTTT. It is translated as CASSIGGNTEAFF. The full variable domain, completed using reference TRBV19 and TRBJ1-1, is DGGITQSPKYLFRKEGQNVTLSCEQNLNHDAMYWYRQDPGQGLRLIYYSQIVNDFQKGDIAEGYSVSREKKESFPLTVTSAQKNPTAFYLCASSIGGNTEAFFGQGTRLTVV.

V usage is TRBV27 and J usage is TRBJ1-3; D may be TRBD1 (6 bases). CDR1 MNHEY and CDR2 SMNVEV come from the germline V gene (reference sequence). CDR3 length: 15 amino acids. The germline V and J ends were trimmed by 0 bases and 2 bases, with 8 bases remaining between them. CDR3 loop: CASSLSQGPGNTIYF. The CDR3 coding sequence is TGTGCCAGCAGTTTATCGCAGGGGCCTGGAAACACCATATATTTT.

The chain combines TRBV18 with TRBJ1-2; 8 nucleotides line up with TRBD1. The CDR3 extends over 14 amino acids. Germline values: CDR1 KGHSH, CDR2 LQKENI. J lost 6 bases, V lost 4 bases, and 7 bases had no gene match. CDR3: CASSLDGTGHGYTF. CDR3 nucleotides: TGTGCCAGCTCACTAGACGGGACAGGACATGGCTACACCTTC.

V and J are TRBV10-3 and TRBJ2-2; TRBD1 agrees at 7 bases. Germline V lookup: CDR1 ENHRY, CDR2 SYGVKD. Trimming removed 10 bases from V and 0 bases from J; junction bases left unmatched: 5. The CDR3 loop spans 14 amino acids. The CDR3 DNA reads as TGTGCCACCCGACAGGGTTCGAACACCGGGGAGCTGTTTTTT. It is translated as CATRQGSNTGELFF.

The chain carries TRBV2 and TRBJ1-2; 7 nucleotides align to TRBD1. The length of the CDR3 is 15 residues. Germline trimming cut 5 bases from V and 0 bases from J; bases unmatched to any gene: 6. Germline V gene data show CDR1 as SNHLY and CDR2 as FYNNEI. The CDR3 sequence: CASSPGQASNYGYTF. In DNA, the CDR3 is TGTGCCAGCAGTCCCGGACAGGCGTCTAACTATGGCTACACCTTC.

There are a few counts of this clone. CDR3 amino acids: CASSEELNSPLHF. The CDR3 DNA follows: TGTGCCAGCAGTGAAGAGTTGAATTCACCCCTCCACTTT. The V call is TRBV6-1, the J call TRBJ1-6; D is undetermined. CDR1 is MNHNS, CDR2 SASEGT, per germline. The CDR3 sequence is 13 residues long. V shed 1 base and J shed 7 bases, with 5 bases lying between them.

The V call is TRBV18, the J call TRBJ1-2; maybe TRBD1 (5 bases). V gave up 6 bases and J gave up 6 bases, with 17 bases separating them. CDR1 is KGHSH and CDR2 is LQKENI in the germline V gene. CDR3 size: 14 residues. The CDR3 protein is CASSDNRGADGYTF. The CDR3 coding sequence is TGTGCCAGCTCCGATAACAGAGGGGCGGATGGCTACACCTTC. Full variable domain (missing parts from reference TRBV18 and TRBJ1-2): NAGVMQNPRHLVRRRGQEARLRCSPMKGHSHVYWYRQLPEEGLKFMVYLQKENIIDESGMPKERFSAEFPKEGPSILRIQQVVRGDSAAYFCASSDNRGADGYTFGSGTRLTVV.